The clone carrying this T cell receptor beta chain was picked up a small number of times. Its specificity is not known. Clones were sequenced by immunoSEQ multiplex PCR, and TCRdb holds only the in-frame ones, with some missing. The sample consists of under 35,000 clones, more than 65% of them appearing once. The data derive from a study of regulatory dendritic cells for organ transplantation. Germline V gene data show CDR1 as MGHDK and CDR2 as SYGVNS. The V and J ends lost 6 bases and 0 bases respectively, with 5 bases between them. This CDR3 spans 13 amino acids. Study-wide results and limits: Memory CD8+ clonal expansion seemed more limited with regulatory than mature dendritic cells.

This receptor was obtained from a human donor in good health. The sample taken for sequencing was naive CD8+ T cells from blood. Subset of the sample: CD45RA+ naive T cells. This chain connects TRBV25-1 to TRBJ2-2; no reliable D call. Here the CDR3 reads CASRQTNTGELFF. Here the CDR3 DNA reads TGTGCCAGCAGACAGACGAACACCGGGGAGCTGTTTTTT.